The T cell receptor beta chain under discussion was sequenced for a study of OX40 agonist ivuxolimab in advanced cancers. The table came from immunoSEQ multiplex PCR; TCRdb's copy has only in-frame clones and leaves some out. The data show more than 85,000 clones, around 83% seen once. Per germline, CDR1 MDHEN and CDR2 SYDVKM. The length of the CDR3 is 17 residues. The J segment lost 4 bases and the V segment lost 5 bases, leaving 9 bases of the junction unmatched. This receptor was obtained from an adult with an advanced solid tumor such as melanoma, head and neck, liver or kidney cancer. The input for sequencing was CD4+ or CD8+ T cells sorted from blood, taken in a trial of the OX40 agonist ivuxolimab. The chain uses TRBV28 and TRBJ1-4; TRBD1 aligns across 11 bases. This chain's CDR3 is CASSTNGQGAGNEKLFF. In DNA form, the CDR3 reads TGTGCCAGCAGTACCAACGGACAGGGGGCTGGTAATGAAAAACTGTTTTTT.